This record looks at one T cell receptor (beta chain) sequence and its context. The CDR3 runs to 14 residues. Germline assignment: CDR1 MNHEY and CDR2 SMNVEV (reference sequence). V lost 10 bases, J lost 3 bases, and 17 bases lay in between. The sample belongs to a study of blood T cell repertoires in COVID-19. Overall study: Sites in the United States, Italy and Spain provided acute and convalescent COVID-19 samples. Nucleic acid was either cDNA or gDNA, and it came from T cells, B-cell-depleted T cells, or PBMCs.

Original data processing: Amplification with reference gene primers provided the estimates of nucleated cell counts. Repertoires were generated with immunoSEQ multiplex PCR, while TCRdb's copy carries only in-frame clones and drops some. V and J calls and clone size are given by that table; D and trimming were obtained from the DNA. The top ten hold 2% to 2.5% of the sample, which has some 60,000 clones, 75% to 95% seen once. The source is a man aged 60 to 69 with acute or convalescent COVID-19. Input material: peripheral blood. The V call is TRBV27, the J call TRBJ2-3, with a weak D call TRBD2 (5 bases). Written as DNA, the CDR3 is TGTGCCACCGGGTGGGGTCGGGGAACAGATACGCAGTATTTT. The encoded protein is CATGWGRGTDTQYF.